This T cell receptor (beta chain) was observed in a study of shared clonotypes between healthy human individuals. About the research overall: Per-donor plates numbered three CD4 naive, three CD4 memory, two CD8 naive and one CD8 memory.

Donation came from healthy HIV-negative adults that had no recent acute infections or vaccinations. Notes on the study in general: The study found lower generation probabilities in non-shared clonotypes than in those shared by all four donors.

Using about 220 ng DNA, tens of thousands of T cell genomes, the sorted-subset replicate PCRs were run. Data came from immunoSEQ multiplex PCR; TCRdb stores just in-frame clones and leaves some out. The sample includes roughly 1 million clones, roughly 75% of them seen just once. About this clone: Its specificity is unknown.

V was pared by 5 bases and J by 5 bases, with 9 bases of the junction left unmatched. CDR3 length: 15 amino acids. CDR1 MNHEY and CDR2 SMNVEV come from the germline V gene (reference sequence). The specimen sequenced was memory CD4+ T cells sorted from blood. Documented subset: CD45RA-negative fraction. The J gene is TRBJ1-1, the V gene TRBV27; 9 bases align to TRBD1. This TCR came from a young man in good health. The CDR3 region is CASSPAGTGRTEAFF. CDR3 coding DNA: TGTGCCAGCAGTCCAGCGGGGACAGGGAGGACTGAAGCTTTCTTT.